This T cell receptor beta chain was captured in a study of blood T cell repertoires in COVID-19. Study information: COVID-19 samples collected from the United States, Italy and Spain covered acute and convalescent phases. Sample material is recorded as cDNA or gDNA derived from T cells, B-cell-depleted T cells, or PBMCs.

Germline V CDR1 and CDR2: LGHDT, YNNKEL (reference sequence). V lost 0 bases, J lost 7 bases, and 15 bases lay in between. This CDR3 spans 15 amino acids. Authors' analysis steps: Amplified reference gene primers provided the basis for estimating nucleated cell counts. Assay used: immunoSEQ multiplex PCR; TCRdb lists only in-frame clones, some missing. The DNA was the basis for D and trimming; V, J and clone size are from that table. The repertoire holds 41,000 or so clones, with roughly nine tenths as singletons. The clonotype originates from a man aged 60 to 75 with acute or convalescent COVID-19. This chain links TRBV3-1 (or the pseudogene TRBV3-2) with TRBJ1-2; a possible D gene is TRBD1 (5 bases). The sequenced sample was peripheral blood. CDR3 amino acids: CASSQEGDFLAGYTF. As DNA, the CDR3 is TGTGCCAGCAGCCAAGAGGGGGACTTTCTTGCTGGCTACACCTTC.